This TCR beta chain was obtained from a study of cytomegalovirus exposure and HLA in healthy donors (dated by TCRdb to the late 2010s). With regard to the full study: In an earlier analysis of approximately 640 of the donors, 276 Gb of sequence data and 100 million or so unique TCR beta sequences from 150 million to 200 million T cells were reported. An early release that covered fewer than 750 HLA-typed donors contained approximately 290 gigabases of sequencing data and 85 million to 100 million unique TCR sequences. The genetic ancestry cluster associated with self-reported Caucasian donors included 81% of the 300 to 450 genotyped donors. The study aimed to test whether cataloging public T cell receptors could reveal signatures of past pathogen exposure. The study profiled the T cell repertoires of more than 500 subjects by immunosequencing and related them to cytomegalovirus serostatus. A separate validation cohort of approximately 120 different subjects was used in addition to the 666-subject first cohort. The study combined high-throughput TCR immunosequencing, statistical association of individual TCRs with disease status, and machine learning to predict cytomegalovirus infection status. A later analysis re-analyzed previously published TCR beta repertoires from 550 to 700 donors and added high-resolution HLA genotyping to study TCR occurrence patterns. In the later analysis, no new phenotypic data were used to find candidate immune exposures; instead, reliance was placed on TCR beta sequences and their occurrence across donors. An earlier analysis of approximately 500 of the donors applied high-throughput TCR beta sequencing to assess whether each TCR beta V gene segment acted as functional or pseudogenic. Donor age, sex, ethnicity and CMV serostatus were compiled alongside the repertoire data. A later genetic analysis took genome-wide SNP genotypes for about three fifths of the 666 donors and used that subset as a discovery cohort. Every repertoire in the discovery cohort had been generated on one and the same sequencing platform. HLA typing included class I and class II loci at four-digit resolution. Typing coverage differed by locus: A, B, C, DRB1 and DQB1 were typed in about 629-630 donors, DQA1 in about 500, DPA1 in approximately 610, and DPB1 in roughly 470. Five DR-DQ haplotypes were handled as single units for association and clustering because linkage in the cohort was strong. Among about 360 genotyped donors of the cohort, an average of 235,054 unique TCR beta nucleotide sequences were sequenced per donor, around a sixth of them non-productive.

Library preparation employed the immunoSEQ multiplex PCR assay. For the multiplex PCR, a mixture combining 60 forward primers for TCR Vbeta segments and 13 reverse primers for TCR Jbeta segments was used. Amplification of the CDR3 region of rearranged TCR beta genes was performed with a multiplex PCR assay on genomic DNA. Amplified TCR beta libraries were sequenced as 87-base-pair reads on the Illumina HiSeq System. On the authors' methods: A later analysis counted around 72 million unique TCR beta chains across the 550 to 700 repertoires, and roughly 9.9 million of these chains were shared by at least two donors. A nearest-neighbor algorithm error-corrected the raw reads and collapsed the reads into unique sequences, merging closely related sequences to remove PCR and sequencing errors. To assign V, D and J gene segments, CDR3 sequences were aligned to IMGT reference sequences. For a sequence to be retained, at least a six-nucleotide match to both a V gene segment and a J gene segment was required. A rearrangement counted as productive if the CDR3 had no stop codons and remained in frame with V and J, and every other rearrangement counted as non-productive. Following IMGT convention, CDR3 was defined as the stretch from the second conserved V-encoded cysteine to the conserved J-encoded phenylalanine. The earlier analysis of approximately 500 of the donors excluded sequences that lacked an unambiguous match to a single V gene segment. An earlier analysis of a few hundred of the donors classified V segments as functional when productive rearrangements were above 56.7% and as segregating when the standard deviation between donors was above 5%. To diagnose cytomegalovirus status from the catalog of TCR beta chain sequences, a statistical classification framework was built. A later analysis assigned V and J genes by comparing TCR nucleotide sequences with IMGT/GENE-DB human TR gene sequences. Using the TCRdist pipeline, a later analysis assigned CDR3 sequences along with most-parsimonious VDJ recombination scenarios. In a later analysis, each TCR beta chain was defined by its CDR3 amino acid sequence together with its V-gene family, and reads without a unique V-gene family were excluded. A later analysis removed several hundred highly shared, low-generation-probability nucleotide sequences to deal with suspected cross-contamination and a sequencing artifact. In a later analysis, a clonal expansion index was calculated for each public chain from normalized within-repertoire ranks of inferred template counts. Generation probabilities in a later analysis came from a VDJ recombination model fitted to out-of-frame rearrangements, and those results were checked against IGoR. Hypergeometric tests were used in a later analysis to score TCR-TCR, TCR-HLA and TCR-CMV co-occurrence, with a repertoire-size bias correction applied to the TCR pairs. To estimate false discovery rates, a later analysis permuted the HLA or CMV assignments 20 times. In a later analysis, co-occurring TCRs were grouped using DBSCAN, and TCRdist sequence similarity was added for clustering within HLA-allele-positive subsets. Co-occurrence clustering excluded repertoires with fewer than 30,000 or more than 120,000 public chains, plus five with anomalous nucleotide sharing. Not all clones reach the TCRdb copy of this immuneACCESS table, which keeps in-frame sequences only. Checked studies attribute under half of the gap to unresolved V genes and leave the rest unexplained. V, J and clone size are taken as reported in that table, and D and trimming were inferred from the DNA itself. This sample gives 150,000 to 200,000 clones in total; 85% to 90% of them show up just once. Approximately 2% of the sample comes from the top ten.

The full study reports these points: In this cohort, only TCR beta chains were sequenced, and detectable features were limited by the absence of alpha or paired-chain data. An earlier analysis of approximately 540 of the donors showed that most TCR beta V segments appeared in productive rearrangements either about 87% or about 30% of the time, which broadly matched IMGT annotations. Because counts were too low, more than 15 rarely observed V segments, including chromosome 9 orphons, were left out of the earlier analysis of 587 of the donors. A later genetic analysis associated a missense DCLRE1C variant with V-gene and J-gene trimming of TCR beta chains, and an independent cohort replicated the association. According to a later analysis, most CMV-associated TCR beta chains appeared to be HLA-restricted, and the HLA associations seemed to be driven largely by CMV exposure. Compared with the approximately 710-donor mean, donors in an Asian-associated ancestry cluster had fewer N-insertions in productive TCRs, according to a later genetic analysis. The sequencing pipeline was judged likely to have produced a cluster of highly shared sequence variants as a technical artifact. When HLA alleles, especially DR and DQ, strongly co-occurred, attributing TCR associations to individual alleles was difficult. Most TCR sequences were observed very rarely across donors, whereas some public TCRs were present in many individuals. CMV serostatus was the only immune exposure information available for the cohort. According to a later analysis, parvovirus B19, influenza, CMV and Epstein-Barr virus appeared linked to several top co-occurrence clusters. The authors suggested that the approach could potentially be generalized to other disease states and immunological phenotypes. Correlated functional status among segregating V segments might reflect linkage disequilibrium, but an unknown experimental factor could not be ruled out. A later analysis found that HLA-associated TCR beta chains were more clonally expanded and had lower generation probabilities than equally common non-associated chains. In a later analysis, 16,951 TCR beta sequences were associated with specific HLA alleles at a false discovery rate of 0.05. In vitro tests confirmed that a few of the cytomegalovirus-associated TCR beta chains recognize cytomegalovirus antigens. In a later analysis, TCR association rates were found to vary across HLA loci, with the most associated TCRs seen for DRB1 alleles and the fewest for HLA-C alleles. A further reported finding was that TCR beta sequences accurately predicted the HLA-A and HLA-B alleles for most subjects in the first cohort. The study gave a list of under 200 TCR beta chains associated with cytomegalovirus. Some IMGT-functional V segments, including TRBV6-2 and TRBV6-3, could not be told apart with the 87-base-pair reads, so those segments were excluded. Sequencing depth was assumed to be roughly uniform across donors in the presence/absence analyses, though that assumption may not hold. Because HLA typing was unavailable for some donors at each locus, only the typed subset was used in association tests. The classifier was reported to diagnose cytomegalovirus status with high specificity and sensitivity in both the original and validation cohorts.

For this clone: The clone's antigen remains unknown. No base-level quality is on record; no much larger clone is a single base apart.

CDR1 and CDR2 are drawn from the germline V gene (reference sequence): LNHDA, SQIVND. Including cysteine and phenylalanine, the CDR3 has 15 amino acids. Of all the DNA, just the CDR3 is kept, 45 bases in frame from base 1. Between the V and J ends, shortened by 7 bases and 1 base respectively, the junction contains 13 bases. The cohort consisted of approximately 690 healthy bone marrow donors. All cohort members were sampled while nominally healthy, although unrecorded immune exposures were likely present. The donor tested CMV seronegative, placing the donor among the approximately 360 seronegative members of the cohort. Every donor gave a peripheral blood sample, and the peripheral blood mononuclear cells from that sample were used for TCR beta sequencing. The Qiagen DNeasy Blood Extraction Kit was used to extract genomic DNA from the blood cell samples.

The receptor was isolated from a woman aged 18-29 years in good health and CMV-seronegative. The sample taken for sequencing was PBMCs. The sequence joins TRBV19 to TRBJ2-2; the D gene is possibly TRBD1, with 5 bases matching. CDR3 protein: CASKVLRGNTGELFF. In nucleotides, the sequence is TGTGCCAGTAAAGTTTTAAGGGGGAACACCGGGGAGCTGTTTTTT.